The T cell receptor (beta chain) under discussion was sequenced for a study of T-cell memory formation after mild COVID-19. For the study at large: TCR clusters were mostly donor specific.

It was 5'RACE with constant-segment primers that produced the TCR alpha and TCR beta cDNA libraries, which carried sample barcodes and UMIs. TCRdb called the 5' RACE reads again in MiXCR, with one record for every CDR3 protein. The sample records about 430,000 distinct CDR3 sequences, 20% to 30% being singletons. This clonotype has just a few counts. CDR1 and CDR2 (germline): SQVTM, ANQGSEA. V shed 6 bases, J shed 1 base, and the junction held 5 bases outside the gene matches. There are 16 residues in the CDR3. This TCR was sampled from an adult woman who had mild COVID-19 (a few samples of this study predate the infection). Cell type and time point are not known. Sequencing was carried out using PBMCs or a T cell subset sorted from them (not recorded which). J is TRBJ2-3 and V is TRBV29-1; 15 nucleotides line up with TRBD2. CDR3 protein: CSVGLAGGGRTDTQYF. CDR3 in DNA: TGCAGCGTGGGACTAGCGGGGGGTGGCCGCACAGATACGCAGTATTTT.